This T cell receptor beta chain stems from a study of T cell repertoires in cytomegalovirus infection. Study context: It was the public TCR beta signatures that indicated both CMV infection and matching HLA type.

At least ten counts were recorded for this clonotype. TCRdb re-analysed the reads in MiXCR, keeping a single row per CDR3 protein. Found here are 250,000 to 300,000 distinct CDR3 sequences, roughly 10% of them singletons; the top ten hold around 15%. CDR1 is SGHTA, CDR2 FQGNSA, per germline. The CDR3 extends over 18 amino acids. With 3 bases clipped from V and 0 bases from J, the junction kept 11 bases outside the gene matches. The receptor's source is a human donor in good health (CMV status not recorded). Some clones in this sample may be carry-over from other donors' samples. Sequencing input: PBMCs. The chain combines TRBV7-2 with TRBJ2-1; 7 bases match TRBD2. CDR3 sequence (DNA): TGTGCCAGCAGCTTCCGGCCCCCTAGCGGCAGCTCCTACAATGAGCAGTTCTTC. It encodes CASSFRPPSGSSYNEQFF.